This T cell receptor beta chain came from a study of cytomegalovirus exposure and HLA in healthy donors. A remark on this clone: Its antigen is not known.

The primer mix had 60 Vbeta and 13 Jbeta primers. The protocol was immunoSEQ multiplex PCR, while the TCRdb copy is restricted to in-frame clones and leaves out a portion. The sample lists about 150,000 clones; around 84% were seen once. Germline CDR1 is LGHNT and CDR2 is FRNRAP. The CDR3 runs to 19 residues. V was pared by 0 bases and J by 1 base, with 13 bases of the junction left unmatched. Overall study findings and caveats: Presence/absence analyses treated sequencing depth as roughly uniform across donors. Diagnosis of cytomegalovirus status made by the classifier reportedly showed high specificity and sensitivity. A few CMV-associated chains proved CMV antigen-specific in vitro. Cytomegalovirus-associated TCR beta chains were listed, numbering some 180.

The TCR originated in a man aged 25-45 years in good health and CMV-seropositive. The chain is built from TRBV12-5 and TRBJ1-1; 8 nucleotides agree with TRBD1. Source material: PBMCs. CDR3 sequence: CASGLVNYRQGRWNTEAFF. The CDR3, as DNA: TGTGCTAGTGGTTTGGTAAATTATCGACAGGGGCGGTGGAACACTGAAGCTTTCTTT.